A selection of T cell receptor beta chains follows, all from one sample in a study of blood T cell repertoires in COVID-19. Repertoires were generated with immunoSEQ multiplex PCR, while TCRdb's copy carries only in-frame clones and drops some. The sample includes 300,000 or so clones, 88% of them seen just once. The sample comprised peripheral blood. The receptors were sampled from a woman in her twenties or thirties who had recovered from COVID-19. CDR3s include the opening cysteine and the closing phenylalanine or tryptophan. D genes are given only for firm matches. Only part of the rows carry a size: once, few, many, or a class if the clone is expanded.

d_call	v_call	cdr3_length	clone_size	j_call	cdr3_nt	cdr3_aa
-	TRBV4-2	17	-	TRBJ1-3	TGTGCCAGCAGCCAAGATGGGGCGGGGCCCCCAGGAAACACCATATATTTT	CASSQDGAGPPGNTIYF
-	TRBV7-9	14	-	TRBJ1-1	TGTGCCAGCAGCTTATCCCTTGGGGAGGGCGAAGCTTTCTTT	CASSLSLGEGEAFF
TRBD1	TRBV4-2	17	-	TRBJ1-1	TGTGCCAGCAGCCCATATGGGAGGCCGGGACAGGGGTTTGAAGCTTTCTTT	CASSPYGRPGQGFEAFF
-	TRBV13	13	-	TRBJ2-5	TGTGCCAGCGGCGTCGGGCGAGGGGAGACCCAGTACTTC	CASGVGRGETQYF
-	TRBV28	13	-	TRBJ2-7	TGTGCCAGCAACCCGGGGAGCTCCTACGAGCAGTACTTC	CASNPGSSYEQYF
-	TRBV28	16	-	TRBJ2-6	TGTGCCAGCAGTGGGGGCCCAAGCTCTGGGGCCAACGTCCTGACTTTC	CASSGGPSSGANVLTF
TRBD1	TRBV11-1	14	-	TRBJ2-7	TGTGCCAGCAGCGACAGACAGGGGGTATACGAGCAGTACTTC	CASSDRQGVYEQYF
TRBD1	TRBV7-2	16	-	TRBJ1-4	TGTGCCAGCAGCCCCCTGGGGACAGCAACTAATGAAAAACTGTTTTTT	CASSPLGTATNEKLFF
-	TRBV3-1/TRBV3-2	13	-	TRBJ1-2	TGTGCCAGCAGCCAAGAACTATACTATGGCTACACCTTC	CASSQELYYGYTF
-	TRBV19	14	-	TRBJ1-1	TGTGCCAGTAGTAATATCGGCAGAGGGTCCGAAGCTTTCTTT	CASSNIGRGSEAFF
TRBD1	TRBV18	15	-	TRBJ1-5	TGTGCCAGCTCTCCCGGGACAGGGAACCGTCAGCCCCAGCATTTT	CASSPGTGNRQPQHF
TRBD1	TRBV7-3	13	-	TRBJ2-5	TGTGCCAGCAGCTTAGGACAGGGAGAGACCCAGTACTTC	CASSLGQGETQYF
-	TRBV15	12	-	TRBJ2-7	TGTGCCACCAGCAGTGAGTCCTACGAGCAGTACTTC	CATSSESYEQYF
TRBD1	TRBV25-1	17	-	TRBJ2-5	TGTGCCAGCAGTGGATCCGGGACAGGGATATCTCAAGAGACCCAGTACTTC	CASSGSGTGISQETQYF
-	TRBV28	14	-	TRBJ2-5	TGTGCCAGCAGCCCCCCGACAAGAGGGGAGACCCAGTACTTC	CASSPPTRGETQYF
-	TRBV7-8	15	-	TRBJ1-3	TGTGCCAGCAGCCTTGACAGTCACTCTGGAAACACCATATATTTT	CASSLDSHSGNTIYF
TRBD2	TRBV4-2	15	-	TRBJ2-1	TGTGCCAGCAGCCCAGGGGCGGGGGGTCGTAATGAGCAGTTCTTC	CASSPGAGGRNEQFF
TRBD1	TRBV19	13	-	TRBJ1-1	TGTGCCAGTAGTGCAGGGGGTCGGACTGAAGCTTTCTTT	CASSAGGRTEAFF
TRBD2	TRBV5-1	14	-	TRBJ2-5	TGCGCCAGCAGCTTAACGGGACTAGCGGAGACCCAGTACTTC	CASSLTGLAETQYF
-	TRBV14	12	-	TRBJ2-5	TGTGCCAGCAGCCAGGACTCAGAGCCCCAGTACTTC	CASSQDSEPQYF
-	TRBV15	12	-	TRBJ2-2	TGTGCCACCAGTGAAATCGGGGGGGAGCTGTTTTTT	CATSEIGGELFF
-	TRBV2	14	-	TRBJ1-1	TGTGCCAGCAGTGAAGTGAGGTGGGACACTGAAGCTTTCTTT	CASSEVRWDTEAFF
TRBD2	TRBV3-1/TRBV3-2	14	-	TRBJ2-1	TGTGCCAGCAGCCAAGAGGGCGCGGGGGATGAGCAGTTCTTC	CASSQEGAGDEQFF
-	TRBV7-9	16	-	TRBJ2-7	TGTGCCAGCAGTTCCCAATCACAGGGCCGCTCCTACGAGCAGTACTTC	CASSSQSQGRSYEQYF
TRBD1	TRBV12-3/TRBV12-4	13	-	TRBJ2-7	TGTGCCAGCAGTCCCGACAGGGCCTACGAGCAGTACTTC	CASSPDRAYEQYF
-	TRBV9	15	-	TRBJ2-1	TGTGCCAGCAGCGTCCAGGGAATGGGCTACAATGAGCAGTTCTTC	CASSVQGMGYNEQFF
TRBD1	TRBV5-8	15	-	TRBJ2-7	TGTGCCAGCAGCTTGAGGGGACAGGGTTCCTACGAGCAGTACTTC	CASSLRGQGSYEQYF
TRBD2	TRBV5-4	19	-	TRBJ2-2	TGTGCCAGCAGCTTCCCGACAGTTGTGGGGGGGTTGGGCACCGGGGAGCTGTTTTTT	CASSFPTVVGGLGTGELFF
TRBD1	TRBV2	15	once	TRBJ2-2	TGTGCCAAGGGACAGGGGCGAACTAACACCGGGGAGCTGTTTTTT	CAKGQGRTNTGELFF
TRBD1	TRBV10-3	12	-	TRBJ2-7	TGTGCCACCAGGACAGGGGGCTACGAGCAGTACTTC	CATRTGGYEQYF
-	TRBV28	14	-	TRBJ1-4	TGTGCCGCATCGAGGGACGCGGACACCGGGGGTCTGTTTTTT	CAASRDADTGGLFF
-	TRBV7-9	12	-	TRBJ2-3	TGTGCCAGCAGTGGGCCCCACGGTACGCAGTATTTT	CASSGPHGTQYF
-	TRBV28	17	-	TRBJ1-4	TGTGCCAGCACCTTTGGGGCAGGGCGCAACCTGGAGTCAAAACTGTTTTTT	CASTFGAGRNLESKLFF
-	TRBV24-1	13	-	TRBJ1-1	TGTGCCACCAGTGATCCATGGACAAGAGAAGCTTTCTTT	CATSDPWTREAFF
-	TRBV2	17	-	TRBJ1-3	TGTGCCAGCAGTGAGAAGCCAGGGGCTCACTCTGGAAACACCATATATTTT	CASSEKPGAHSGNTIYF
-	TRBV6-2/TRBV6-3	17	few	TRBJ1-1	TGTGCCAGCAGTTTCAACTCGAGACAGGCGATGAACACTGAAGCTTTCTTT	CASSFNSRQAMNTEAFF
TRBD1	TRBV5-1	15	-	TRBJ1-5	TGCGCCAGCAGCCCCGACGGACAGGGTTATCAGCCCCAGCATTTT	CASSPDGQGYQPQHF
-	TRBV4-1	14	once	TRBJ2-3	TGCGCCAGCAGCCATACCCTAGCAGCAGATACGCAGTATTTT	CASSHTLAADTQYF
TRBD1	TRBV10-3	12	-	TRBJ1-5	TGTGCCATCAGCGACAGGGATCAGCCCCAGCATTTT	CAISDRDQPQHF
TRBD2	TRBV25-1	14	-	TRBJ2-1	TGTGCCAGCAGTGAGCCTAGCGGGGGGGCCCACCAGTTCTTC	CASSEPSGGAHQFF
-	TRBV2	14	once	TRBJ1-1	TGTGCCAGCAGTACAGCAGCCCGCGACACTGAAGCTTTCTTT	CASSTAARDTEAFF
TRBD2	TRBV24-1	17	-	TRBJ2-1	TGTGCCACCAGCGACGGGACTAGCGGGGGGGGCTTTAATGAGCAGTTCTTC	CATSDGTSGGGFNEQFF
TRBD1	TRBV30	16	-	TRBJ2-3	TGTGCCTGGAGTGCCTGGACAGGGGTCGGCACAGATACGCAGTATTTT	CAWSAWTGVGTDTQYF
-	TRBV7-6	15	-	TRBJ2-3	TGTGCCAGCAGCTTAGGGGCAGGGGGCACAGATACGCAGTATTTT	CASSLGAGGTDTQYF
TRBD1	TRBV28	15	-	TRBJ2-5	TGTGCCAGCAGTTTATTTGGGACAGGGGGAGAGACCCAGTACTTC	CASSLFGTGGETQYF
-	TRBV6-5	14	-	TRBJ2-7	TGTGCCAGCAGTTATCAGAGGAACTCCTACGAGCAGTACTTC	CASSYQRNSYEQYF
-	TRBV28	16	-	TRBJ1-1	TGTGCCAGCAGCTCAGGGATCGTGGTAATACACACTGAAGCTTTCTTT	CASSSGIVVIHTEAFF